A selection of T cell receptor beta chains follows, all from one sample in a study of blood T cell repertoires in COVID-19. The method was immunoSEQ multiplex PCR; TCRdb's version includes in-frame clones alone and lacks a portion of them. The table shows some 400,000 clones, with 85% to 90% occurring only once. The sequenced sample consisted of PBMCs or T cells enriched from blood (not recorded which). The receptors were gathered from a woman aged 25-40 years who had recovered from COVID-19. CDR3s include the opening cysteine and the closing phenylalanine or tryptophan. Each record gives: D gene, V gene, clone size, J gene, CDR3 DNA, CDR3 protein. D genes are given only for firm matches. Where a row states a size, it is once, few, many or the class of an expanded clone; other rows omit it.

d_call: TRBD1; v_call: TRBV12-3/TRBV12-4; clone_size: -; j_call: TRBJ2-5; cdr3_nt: TGTGCCAGCAGTTCGAGAACAGGGGGGACCCAGTACTTC; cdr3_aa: CASSSRTGGTQYF
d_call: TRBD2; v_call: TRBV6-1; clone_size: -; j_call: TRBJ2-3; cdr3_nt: TGTGCCAGCAGTGAAATACGACTAGCGGGAGGCACAGATACGCAGTATTTT; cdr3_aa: CASSEIRLAGGTDTQYF
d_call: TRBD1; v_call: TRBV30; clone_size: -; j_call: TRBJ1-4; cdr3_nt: TGTGCCTGGACTCAGACAGGGGGTTACGAAAAACTGTTTTTT; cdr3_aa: CAWTQTGGYEKLFF
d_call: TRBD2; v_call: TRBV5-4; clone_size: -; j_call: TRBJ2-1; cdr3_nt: TGTGCCAGCAGTTTCCGGACTAGCGGGAGGTACAATGAGCAGTTCTTC; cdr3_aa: CASSFRTSGRYNEQFF
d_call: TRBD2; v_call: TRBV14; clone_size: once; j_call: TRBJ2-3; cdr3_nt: TGTGCCAGCAGCCAAGATCGACTAGCGGGCTTCACAGATACGCAGTATTTT; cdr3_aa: CASSQDRLAGFTDTQYF
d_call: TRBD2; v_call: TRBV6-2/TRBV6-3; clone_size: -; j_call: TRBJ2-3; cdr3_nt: TGTGCCAGCAGTTACGGGACTAGCGGGTCCACAGATACGCAGTATTTT; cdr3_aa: CASSYGTSGSTDTQYF
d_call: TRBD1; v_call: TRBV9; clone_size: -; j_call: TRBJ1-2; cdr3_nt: TGTGCCAGCAGCGACAGGGGGAACTATGGCTACACCTTC; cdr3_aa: CASSDRGNYGYTF
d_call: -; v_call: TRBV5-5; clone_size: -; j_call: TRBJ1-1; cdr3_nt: TGTGCCAGCAGCTTAAGGAGGTCTCCGATAGAAGCTTTCTTT; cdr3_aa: CASSLRRSPIEAFF
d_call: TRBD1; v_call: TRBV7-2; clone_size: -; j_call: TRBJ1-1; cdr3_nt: TGTGCCAGCAGCCCTAGGACAGGGGGGATGAACACTGAAGCTTTCTTT; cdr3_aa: CASSPRTGGMNTEAFF
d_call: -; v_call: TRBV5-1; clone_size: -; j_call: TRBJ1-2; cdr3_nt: TGCGCCAGCAGCTTGGCCGGGAGACAAAGAGGTGGAGGCTACACCTTC; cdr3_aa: CASSLAGRQRGGGYTF
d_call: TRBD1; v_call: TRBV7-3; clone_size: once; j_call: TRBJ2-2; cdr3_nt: TGTGCCAGCAGCGTACTACAGGGGGTCGGGGAGCTGTTTTTT; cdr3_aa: CASSVLQGVGELFF
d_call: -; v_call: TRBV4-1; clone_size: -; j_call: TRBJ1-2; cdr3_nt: TGCGCCAGCAGCCAAGGGCGACAGGTAGCTAACTATGGCTACACCTTC; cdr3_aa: CASSQGRQVANYGYTF
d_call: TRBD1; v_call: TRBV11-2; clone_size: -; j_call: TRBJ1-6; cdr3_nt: TGTGCCACGACAGAACAGGGGGCGATTGATTCACCCCTCCACTTT; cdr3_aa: CATTEQGAIDSPLHF
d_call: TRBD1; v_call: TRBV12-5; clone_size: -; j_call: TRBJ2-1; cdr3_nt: TGTGCTAGTGGTTTGGTACAGGGGGGCTCCTACAATGAGCAGTTCTTC; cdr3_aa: CASGLVQGGSYNEQFF
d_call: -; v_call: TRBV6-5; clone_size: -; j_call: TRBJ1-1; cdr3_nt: TGTGCCAGCAGGGCGGGCGGGAGTACTGAAGCTTTCTTT; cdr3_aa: CASRAGGSTEAFF
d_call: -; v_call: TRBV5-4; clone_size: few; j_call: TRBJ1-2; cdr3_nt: TGTGCCAGCAGCTTGATTCGAGGGCCGGGGGGCTACACCTTC; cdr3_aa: CASSLIRGPGGYTF
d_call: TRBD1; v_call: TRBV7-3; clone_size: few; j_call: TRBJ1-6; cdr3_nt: TGTGCCAGCAGCCGGGCCAGACAGGGGTTTAATTCACCCCTCCACTTT; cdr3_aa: CASSRARQGFNSPLHF
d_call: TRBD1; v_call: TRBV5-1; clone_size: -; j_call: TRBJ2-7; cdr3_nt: TGCGCCAGCAGCTTGCACCCAACTGCCGGGACAGGGTGGAACGAGCAGTACTTC; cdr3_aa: CASSLHPTAGTGWNEQYF
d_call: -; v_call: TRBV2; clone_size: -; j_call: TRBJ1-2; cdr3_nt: TGTGCCAGCATTGAGCGTGAGAATGGCTACACCTTC; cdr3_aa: CASIERENGYTF
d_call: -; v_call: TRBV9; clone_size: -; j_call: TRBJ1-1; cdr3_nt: TGTGCCAGCAGTGAGCAACCCGGGGGAAACACTGAAGCTTTCTTT; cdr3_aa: CASSEQPGGNTEAFF
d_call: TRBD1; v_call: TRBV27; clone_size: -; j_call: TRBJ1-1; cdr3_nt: TGTGCCAGCAGTTTAGGGACAGGGAGGAACACTGAAGCTTTCTTT; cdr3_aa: CASSLGTGRNTEAFF
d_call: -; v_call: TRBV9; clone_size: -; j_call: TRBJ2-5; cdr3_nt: TGTGCCAGCAGCGTAGATAGCGGCCCCTGGGGGACCCAGTACTTC; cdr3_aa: CASSVDSGPWGTQYF
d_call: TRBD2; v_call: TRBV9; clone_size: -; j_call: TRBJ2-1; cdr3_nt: TGTGCCAGCAGCATTGAGCCCGGGACTAGCCGGTTGGATGAGCAGTTCTTC; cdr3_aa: CASSIEPGTSRLDEQFF
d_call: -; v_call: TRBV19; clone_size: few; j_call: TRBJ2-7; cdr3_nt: TGTGCCAGTAGTCCCGGGCGCGGGTTCGGCTCCTACGAGCAGTACTTC; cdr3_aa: CASSPGRGFGSYEQYF
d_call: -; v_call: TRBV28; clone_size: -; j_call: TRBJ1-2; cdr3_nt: TGTGCCAGCAGAGGACAGAACTATGGCTACACCTTC; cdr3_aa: CASRGQNYGYTF
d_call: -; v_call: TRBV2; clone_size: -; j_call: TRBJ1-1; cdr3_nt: TGTGCCAGCAGGGCCCGAACAGGGTGGACTGAAGCTTTCTTT; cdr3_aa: CASRARTGWTEAFF
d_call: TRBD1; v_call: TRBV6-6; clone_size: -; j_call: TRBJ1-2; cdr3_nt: TGTGCCAGCAGTTACCCACCGGGACAGGAGGCCTATGGCTACACCTTC; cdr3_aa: CASSYPPGQEAYGYTF
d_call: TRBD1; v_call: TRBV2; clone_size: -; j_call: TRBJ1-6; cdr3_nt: TGTGCCAGCAGTTCAGGGACAGGGGGGAATTCACCCCTCCACTTT; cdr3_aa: CASSSGTGGNSPLHF